This TCR beta chain was sequenced in a study of control samples from healthy donors and cancer patients. The V and J ends lost 1 base and 4 bases respectively, with 10 bases between them. Germline V CDR1 and CDR2: SGHVS, FQNEAQ. The CDR3 loop spans 14 amino acids. The method was immunoSEQ multiplex PCR; TCRdb's version includes in-frame clones alone and lacks a portion of them. The sample lists 150,000 to 200,000 clones; roughly 89% were seen once. This clone came up a few times. The sample taken for sequencing was blood. The chain couples TRBV7-8 to TRBJ1-2, with D possibly being TRBD1 (6 bases). This receptor was taken from a woman in her 30s in good health. The CDR3 is CASSLGDTTYGYTF. CDR3 DNA: TGTGCCAGCAGCTTAGGGGACACCACCTATGGCTACACCTTC.